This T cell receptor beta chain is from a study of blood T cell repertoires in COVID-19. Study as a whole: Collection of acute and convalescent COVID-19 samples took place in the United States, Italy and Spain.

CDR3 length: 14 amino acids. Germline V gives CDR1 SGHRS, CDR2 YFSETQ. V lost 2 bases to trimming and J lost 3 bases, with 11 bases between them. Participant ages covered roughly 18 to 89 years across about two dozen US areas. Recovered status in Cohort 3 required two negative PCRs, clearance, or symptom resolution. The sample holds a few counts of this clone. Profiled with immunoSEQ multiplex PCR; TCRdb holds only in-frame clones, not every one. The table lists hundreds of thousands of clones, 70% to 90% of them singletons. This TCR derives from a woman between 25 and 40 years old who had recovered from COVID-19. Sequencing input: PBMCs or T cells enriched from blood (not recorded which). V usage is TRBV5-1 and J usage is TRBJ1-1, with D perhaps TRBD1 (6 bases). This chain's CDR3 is CASSLASGDTEAFF. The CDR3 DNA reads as TGCGCCAGCAGCTTAGCTTCAGGGGACACTGAAGCTTTCTTT.